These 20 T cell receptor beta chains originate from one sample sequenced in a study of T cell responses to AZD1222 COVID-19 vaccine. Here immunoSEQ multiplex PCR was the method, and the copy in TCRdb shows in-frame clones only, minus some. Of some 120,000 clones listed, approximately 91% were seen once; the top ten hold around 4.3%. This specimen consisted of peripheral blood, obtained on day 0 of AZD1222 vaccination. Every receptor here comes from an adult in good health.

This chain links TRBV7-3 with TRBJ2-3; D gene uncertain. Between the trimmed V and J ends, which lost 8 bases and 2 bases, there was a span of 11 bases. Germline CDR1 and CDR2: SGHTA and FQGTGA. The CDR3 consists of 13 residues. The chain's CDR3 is CASYPPLTDTQYF. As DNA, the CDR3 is TGTGCCAGCTACCCCCCCCTCACAGATACGCAGTATTTT.

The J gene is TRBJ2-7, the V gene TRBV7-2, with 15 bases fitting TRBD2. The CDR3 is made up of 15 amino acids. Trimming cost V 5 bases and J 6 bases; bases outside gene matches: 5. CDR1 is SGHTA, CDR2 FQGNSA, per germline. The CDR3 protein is CASSPRGLAGGEQYF. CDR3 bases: TGTGCCAGCAGCCCGCGGGGACTAGCGGGGGGCGAGCAGTACTTC.

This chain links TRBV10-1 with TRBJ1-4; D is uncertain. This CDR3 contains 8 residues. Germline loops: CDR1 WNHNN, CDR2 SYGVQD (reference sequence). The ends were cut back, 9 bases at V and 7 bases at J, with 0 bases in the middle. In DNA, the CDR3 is TGCGCCAGTGAAAAACTGTTTTTT. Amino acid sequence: CASEKLFF.

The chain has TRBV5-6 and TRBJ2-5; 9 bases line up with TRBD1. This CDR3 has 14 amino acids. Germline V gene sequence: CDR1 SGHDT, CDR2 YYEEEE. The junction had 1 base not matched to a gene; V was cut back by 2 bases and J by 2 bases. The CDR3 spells CASSLQGAQETQYF. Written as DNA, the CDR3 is TGTGCCAGCAGCTTACAGGGGGCGCAAGAGACCCAGTACTTC.

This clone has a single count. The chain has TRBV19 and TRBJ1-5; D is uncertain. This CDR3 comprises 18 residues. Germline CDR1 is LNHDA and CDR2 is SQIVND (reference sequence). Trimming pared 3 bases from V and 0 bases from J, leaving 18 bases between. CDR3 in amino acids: CASSIRQLGLLSNQPQHF. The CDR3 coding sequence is TGTGCCAGTAGTATCCGGCAGTTAGGGCTTCTTAGCAATCAGCCCCAGCATTTT.

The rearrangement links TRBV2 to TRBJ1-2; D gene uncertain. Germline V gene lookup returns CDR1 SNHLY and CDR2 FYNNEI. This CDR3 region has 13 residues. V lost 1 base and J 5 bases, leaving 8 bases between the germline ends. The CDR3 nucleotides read TGTGCCAGCAGTGAAGTTGATAGGTATGGCTACACCTTC. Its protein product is CASSEVDRYGYTF.

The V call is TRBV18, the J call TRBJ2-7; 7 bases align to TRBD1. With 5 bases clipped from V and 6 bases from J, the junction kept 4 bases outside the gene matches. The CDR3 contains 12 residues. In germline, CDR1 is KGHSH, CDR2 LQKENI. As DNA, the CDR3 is TGTGCCAGCTCAAGACAGGGCGGCGAGCAGTACTTC. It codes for CASSRQGGEQYF.

This CDR3 reads CSVDDSAPYGYTF. CDR3 DNA: TGCAGCGTCGATGACTCCGCTCCCTATGGCTACACCTTC. The chain links TRBV29-1 to TRBJ1-2; no clear D. The V end lost 6 bases, the J end lost 4 bases, and 15 bases lay between the germline ends. CDR1 is SQVTM and CDR2 is ANQGSEA in the germline V gene. The CDR3 is 13 residues long.

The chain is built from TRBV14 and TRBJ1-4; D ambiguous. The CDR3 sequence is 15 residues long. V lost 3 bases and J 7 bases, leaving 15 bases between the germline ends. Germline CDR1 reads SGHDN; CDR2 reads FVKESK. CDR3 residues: CASSQSGKEIEKLFF. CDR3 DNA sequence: TGTGCCAGCAGCCAGTCCGGGAAAGAAATTGAAAAACTGTTTTTT. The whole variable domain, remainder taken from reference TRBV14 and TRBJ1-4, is EAGVTQFPSHSVIEKGQTVTLRCDPISGHDNLYWYRRVMGKEIKFLLHFVKESKQDESGMPNNRFLAERTGGTYSTLKVQPAELEDSGVYFCASSQSGKEIEKLFFGSGTQLSVL.

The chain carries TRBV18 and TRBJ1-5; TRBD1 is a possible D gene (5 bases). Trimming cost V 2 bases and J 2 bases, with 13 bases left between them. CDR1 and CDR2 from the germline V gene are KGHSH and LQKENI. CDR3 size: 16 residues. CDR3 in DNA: TGTGCCAGCTCACCAGAGTCGGGACTCCGCAATCAGCCCCAGCATTTT. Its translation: CASSPESGLRNQPQHF.

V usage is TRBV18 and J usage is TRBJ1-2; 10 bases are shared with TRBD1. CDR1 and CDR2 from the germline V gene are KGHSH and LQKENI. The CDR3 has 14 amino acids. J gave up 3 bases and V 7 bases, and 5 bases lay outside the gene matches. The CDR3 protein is CASFPGQGYYGYTF. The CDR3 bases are TGTGCCAGCTTCCCGGGACAGGGGTACTATGGCTACACCTTC.

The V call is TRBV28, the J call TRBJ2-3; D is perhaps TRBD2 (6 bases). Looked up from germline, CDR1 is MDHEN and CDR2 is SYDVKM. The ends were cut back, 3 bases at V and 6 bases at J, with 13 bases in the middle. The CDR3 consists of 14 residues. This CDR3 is CASSFRGGGDTQYF. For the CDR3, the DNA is TGTGCCAGCAGTTTTCGGGGAGGCGGGGATACGCAGTATTTT.

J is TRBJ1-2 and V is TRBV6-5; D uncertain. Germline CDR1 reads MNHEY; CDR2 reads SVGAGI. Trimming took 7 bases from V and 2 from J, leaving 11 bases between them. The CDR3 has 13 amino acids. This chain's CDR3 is CASKRASNYGYTF. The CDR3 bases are TGTGCCAGCAAAAGGGCCTCGAACTATGGCTACACCTTC.

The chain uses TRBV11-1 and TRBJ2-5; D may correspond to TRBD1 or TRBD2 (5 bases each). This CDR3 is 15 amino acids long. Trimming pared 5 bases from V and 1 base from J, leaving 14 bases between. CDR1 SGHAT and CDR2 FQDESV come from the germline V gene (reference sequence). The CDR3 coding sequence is TGTGCCAGCAGCCCCGGGACCAATGCCCAAGAGACCCAGTACTTC. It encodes CASSPGTNAQETQYF.

CDR3 region: CASSPPSPTNEKLFF. CDR3 bases: TGTGCCAGCTCACCACCCTCCCCAACTAATGAAAAACTGTTTTTT. The chain carries TRBV18 and TRBJ1-4; D not certain. Germline V gives CDR1 KGHSH, CDR2 LQKENI. V lost 0 bases and J lost 0, with 5 bases in between. CDR3 length: 15 amino acids.

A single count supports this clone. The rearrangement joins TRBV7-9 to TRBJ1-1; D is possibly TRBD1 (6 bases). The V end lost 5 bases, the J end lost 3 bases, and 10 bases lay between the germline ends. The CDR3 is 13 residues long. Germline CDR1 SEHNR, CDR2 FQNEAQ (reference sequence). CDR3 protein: CASSPQGHTEAFF. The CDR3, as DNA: TGTGCCAGCAGCCCTCAGGGGCACACTGAAGCTTTCTTT. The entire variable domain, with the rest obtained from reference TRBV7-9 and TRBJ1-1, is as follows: DTGVSQNPRHKITKRGQNVTFRCDPISEHNRLYWYRQTLGQGPEFLTYFQNEAQLEKSRLLSDRFSAERPKGSFSTLEIQRTEQGDSAMYLCASSPQGHTEAFFGQGTRLTVV.

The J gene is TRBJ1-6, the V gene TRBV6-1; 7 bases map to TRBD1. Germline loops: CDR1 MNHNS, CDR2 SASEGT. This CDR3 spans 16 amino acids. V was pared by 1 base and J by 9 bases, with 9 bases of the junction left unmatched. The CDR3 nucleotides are TGTGCCAGCAGTGAAGTCGCAGGGGGTAGGGGTTCACCCCTCCACTTT. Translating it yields CASSEVAGGRGSPLHF.

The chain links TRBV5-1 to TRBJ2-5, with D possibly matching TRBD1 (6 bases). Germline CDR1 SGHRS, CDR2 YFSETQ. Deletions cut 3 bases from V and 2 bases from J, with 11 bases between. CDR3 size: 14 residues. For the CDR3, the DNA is TGCGCCAGCAGCTGGTCGACAGGACAAGAGACCCAGTACTTC. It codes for CASSWSTGQETQYF.

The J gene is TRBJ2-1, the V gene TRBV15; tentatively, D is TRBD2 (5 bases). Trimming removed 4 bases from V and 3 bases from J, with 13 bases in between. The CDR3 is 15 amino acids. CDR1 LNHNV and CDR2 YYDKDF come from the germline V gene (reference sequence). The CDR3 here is CATSTSGIFYNEQFF. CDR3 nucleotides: TGTGCCACCAGCACCTCCGGGATCTTCTACAATGAGCAGTTCTTC.

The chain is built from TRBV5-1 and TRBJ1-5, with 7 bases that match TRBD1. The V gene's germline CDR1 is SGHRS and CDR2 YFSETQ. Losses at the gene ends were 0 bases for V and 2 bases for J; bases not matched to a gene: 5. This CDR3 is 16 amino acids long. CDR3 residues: CASSLGQGGGNQPQHF. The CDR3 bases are TGCGCCAGCAGCTTGGGACAGGGTGGAGGCAATCAGCCCCAGCATTTT.